This T cell receptor (beta chain) emerged from a study of Ad26.COV2.S vaccination and SARS-CoV-2 variants (dated by TCRdb to the early 2020s). Turning to the overall study: Sequencing of the TCRbeta repertoire served to evaluate the specificity and breadth of SARS-CoV-2-reactive T cell receptors following Ad26.COV2.S vaccination. The TCR-sequenced set comprised approximately 32 samples: some 19 Ad26.COV2.S vaccine recipients, 5 placebo recipients and 8 SARS-CoV-2 convalescent individuals. Beyond this particular receptor, the publication reports: The authors noted that the TCR breadth and depth analyses may have underestimated total T cell responses. Substantial breadth of spike-specific CD8+ and CD4+ T cell responses was reported after vaccination. Compared with placebo recipients, Ad26.COV2.S recipients showed higher spike-specific TCR breadth (P = 0.0014). Vaccine and placebo recipients had similar non-spike TCR breadth, a finding consistent with the vaccine containing only spike.

TCRbeta CDR3 regions were sequenced with the immunoSEQ Assay. After extraction, genomic DNA underwent amplification by bias-controlled multiplex PCR, followed by high-throughput sequencing. On the study's bioinformatics: To quantify the absolute abundance of every unique TCRbeta CDR3 region, sequences were collapsed and filtered. Usable DNA was measured by amplifying reference genes present in all nucleated cells, and TCRbeta template counts were normalized to that usable DNA to estimate T cell fraction. Repertoire TCRs were annotated as SARS-CoV-2-specific by exact matching of V gene, CDR3 amino acid sequence and J gene to a known reactive TCR set. The reference SARS-CoV-2 TCR set came from MIRA and was filtered for enrichment in COVID-19-positive ImmuneCODE repertoires, removing public or cross-reactive TCRs. Drawing on the MIRA antigens, annotated TCRs were analysed further at the level of specific ORF or position within ORF. Depth was the summed frequency of annotated unique rearrangements, while breadth was defined as annotated unique rearrangements over total unique productive rearrangements. TCR breadth was compared between groups using two-sided Wilcoxon rank-sum tests. TCRdb stores this immuneACCESS table with in-frame sequences only. Part of the clones is absent; in the studies checked, under half of the shortfall reflects unresolved V genes, and no reason is known for the rest. The DNA gave D and trimming, while V, J and clone size come from that table. This sample gives 300,000 to 450,000 clones in total; around 90% of them show up just once. The ten largest make up around 4% of the sample.

This specimen's time point label, per the study, means: individuals recovered from natural SARS-CoV-2 infection. Between the V and J ends, shortened by 5 bases and 2 bases respectively, the junction contains 19 bases. The CDR3 has 16 amino acids, counting the end cysteine and phenylalanine. Only the CDR3 part of the read is kept: 48 bases, read in frame from the first base. In the germline V gene (reference sequence), CDR1 corresponds to MNHEY and CDR2 to SMNVEV. Note on this clone: This receptor's antigen is unknown. Per-base qualities were not stored, and no clone one base away is much larger.

The source was peripheral blood, collected after recovery from COVID-19. Recombination linked TRBV27 to TRBJ2-7; TRBD2 could be the D gene, as 6 bases match. The sequence came from a human donor who had recovered from COVID-19. This receptor has the CDR3 CASSPRRRVDPYEQYF. The nucleotide sequence reads TGTGCCAGCAGTCCCCGGCGGAGGGTAGACCCCTACGAGCAGTACTTC.